This T cell receptor beta chain was sequenced for a study of OX40 agonist ivuxolimab in advanced cancers. Study information: Ivuxolimab is a fully human IgG2 antibody that activates OX40 (CD134). Study-level results: In the 0.1-3.0 mg/kg groups, partial responders showed among the lowest expansion. More expanded clones were seen, on average, in CD8+ T cells than in CD4+. CD4+ and CD8+ blood T cells expanded clonally by week 6 at 0.1 to 3.0 mg/kg.

Here immunoSEQ multiplex PCR was the method, and the copy in TCRdb shows in-frame clones only, minus some. The sample has about 76,000 clones; roughly 90% are singletons. Concerning this clone itself: Antigen unknown.

Germline loops: CDR1 MNHEY, CDR2 SMNVEV (reference sequence). Between the trimmed V and J ends, which lost 6 bases and 6 bases, there was a span of 14 bases. CDR3 size: 13 residues. The sequencing here drew on CD4+ or CD8+ T cells sorted from blood, taken in a trial of the OX40 agonist ivuxolimab. This sequence joins TRBV27 and TRBJ1-1; D gene ambiguous. The sequence was obtained from an adult with an advanced solid tumor such as melanoma, head and neck, liver or kidney cancer. The CDR3 DNA reads as TGTGCCAGCAGGAGGGTGGGTCGCCCTGAAGCTTTCTTT. Translated, it gives CASRRVGRPEAFF.